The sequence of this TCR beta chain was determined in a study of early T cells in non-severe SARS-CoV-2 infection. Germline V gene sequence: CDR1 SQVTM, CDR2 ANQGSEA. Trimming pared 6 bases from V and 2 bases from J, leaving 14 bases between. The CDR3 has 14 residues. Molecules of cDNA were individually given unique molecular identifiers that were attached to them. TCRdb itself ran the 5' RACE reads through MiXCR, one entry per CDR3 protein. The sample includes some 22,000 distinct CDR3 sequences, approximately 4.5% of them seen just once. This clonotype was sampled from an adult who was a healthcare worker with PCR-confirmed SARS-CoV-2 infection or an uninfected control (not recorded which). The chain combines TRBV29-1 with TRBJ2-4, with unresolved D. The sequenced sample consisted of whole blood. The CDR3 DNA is TGCAGCGTGACGACGGGTTTAACCAAAAACATTCAGTACTTC. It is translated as CSVTTGLTKNIQYF.